The 10 T cell receptor beta chains reported below all come from one sample, sequenced in a study of CD8 T cells in ankylosing spondylitis. MiXCR was run by TCRdb on the 5' RACE reads, yielding one entry per CDR3 protein. The data contain some 150,000 distinct CDR3 sequences, about an eighth of them singletons. The source material was blood, either unsorted or a sorted T cell fraction (not recorded which). The receptors stem from a female donor with ankylosing spondylitis or in good health (not recorded which).

This clonotype has ten or more counts. The gene calls are TRBV5-1 and TRBJ2-5; no clear D gene. The germline gives CDR1 SGHRS, CDR2 YFSETQ. Trimming shortened V by 1 base and J by 3 bases, and 10 bases separated the two germline ends. This CDR3 comprises 14 residues. The CDR3 DNA sequence: TGCGCCAGCAGCTTGATGGGGTTCGAAGAGACCCAGTACTTC. It yields the protein CASSLMGFEETQYF.

A remark on this clonotype: Since the CDR3 does not end with the conserved phenylalanine or tryptophan, this likely comes from a read error. The V gene is TRBV29-1, the J gene TRBJ1-1; D unresolved. The V gene's germline CDR1 is SQVTM and CDR2 ANQGSEA. The CDR3 sequence is 14 residues long. In nucleotides, the CDR3 is TGCAGCGTTGAAGCGAGGGCGGCGAACATTGAAGCTTTCTTA. It specifies CSVEARAANIEAFL.

This clonotype was seen ten or more times. The genes are TRBV20-1 and TRBJ2-5, with 11 bases matching TRBD2. The CDR3 consists of 19 residues. Germline CDR1 reads DFQATT; CDR2 reads SNEGSKA (reference sequence). V dropped 0 bases and J dropped 1; count of bases not matched to a gene: 13. CDR3 in amino acids: CSARDILAGESSFQETQYF. CDR3 nucleotide sequence: TGCAGTGCTAGAGACATACTAGCGGGGGAATCCTCCTTCCAAGAGACCCAGTACTTC.

This clonotype has at least ten counts. This chain joins TRBV19 and TRBJ1-6; 9 positions agree with TRBD1. The trim removed 5 bases at V and 0 bases at J, leaving 11 bases unmatched. This CDR3 region has 19 residues. The germline V gene encodes CDR1 LNHDA and CDR2 SQIVND (reference sequence). The chain's CDR3 is CASSVTGTGKSSYNSPLHF. The CDR3 DNA follows: TGTGCCAGTAGTGTAACCGGGACAGGGAAGAGCTCCTATAATTCACCCCTCCACTTT. Complete variable domain (other parts from reference TRBV19 and TRBJ1-6): DGGITQSPKYLFRKEGQNVTLSCEQNLNHDAMYWYRQDPGQGLRLIYYSQIVNDFQKGDIAEGYSVSREKKESFPLTVTSAQKNPTAFYLCASSVTGTGKSSYNSPLHFGNGTRLTVT.

Worth noting for this clonotype: This clone may be a read error of a much larger clone one base away. The rearrangement links TRBV7-2 to TRBJ2-5; D remains ambiguous. CDR1 is SGHTA, CDR2 FQGNSA, per germline. CDR3 length: 14 residues. CDR3 sequence reads: CAGSLDFTRETQYF. For the CDR3, the DNA is TGTGCCGGCAGCTTAGATTTTACACGAGAGACCCAGTACTTC.

This clonotype was recorded at least ten times. The chain employs TRBV2 and TRBJ2-6; D remains unclear. CDR3 length: 15 residues. The V end was cut by 6 bases, the J end by 0 bases, with 9 bases between. Germline CDR1 SNHLY, CDR2 FYNNEI. The CDR3 nucleotides read TGTGCCAGCAGGCCGCCCCTCTCTGGGGCCAACGTCCTGACTTTC. It codes for CASRPPLSGANVLTF.

In this sample, this clonotype turned up a few times. The chain has TRBV20-1 and TRBJ2-4; D remains unclear. Germline V CDR1 and CDR2: DFQATT, SNEGSKA (reference sequence). This CDR3 region has 12 residues. V gave up 6 bases and J gave up 0 bases, with 6 bases separating them. Here the CDR3 reads CSARVAKNIQYF. CDR3 in DNA: TGCAGTGCACGAGTAGCCAAAAACATTCAGTACTTC.

CDR3 sequence reads: CASSLAPGQLTGELFF. The CDR3, as DNA: TGCGCCAGCAGCTTGGCACCGGGACAGCTCACCGGGGAGCTGTTTTTT. J is TRBJ2-2 and V is TRBV5-1, with 7 nucleotides matching TRBD1. Germline V CDR1 and CDR2: SGHRS, YFSETQ. This CDR3 region has 16 residues. Trimming cost V 0 bases and J 4 bases; bases outside gene matches: 6.

This clonotype has a count of ten or more. This chain links TRBV5-1 with TRBJ1-2; 7 bases are shared with TRBD1. V lost 4 bases, J lost 4 bases, and 10 bases stayed unmatched. The CDR3 length is 15 residues. In germline, CDR1 is SGHRS, CDR2 YFSETQ. CDR3 protein: CASSTGQLSLYGYTF. CDR3 in DNA: TGCGCCAGCAGCACGGGACAGCTTAGCCTCTATGGCTACACCTTC.

In its sample, this clonotype was seen many times. The genes are TRBV7-3 and TRBJ2-3; maybe TRBD2 (6 bases). The CDR3 spans 13 residues. V lost 1 base and J lost 8, with 10 bases in between. Germline loops: CDR1 SGHTA, CDR2 FQGTGA. This chain's CDR3 is CASSLRKEGTQYF. DNA of the CDR3: TGTGCCAGCAGCTTAAGGAAGGAGGGTACGCAGTATTTT.